Following are 8 T cell receptor beta chains from one sample sequenced in a study of early T cells in non-severe SARS-CoV-2 infection. TCRdb recomputed calls from the 5' RACE reads with MiXCR, one row per CDR3 protein. The sample contains some 64,000 distinct CDR3 sequences, 9% to 10% of which appear only once. This specimen consisted of whole blood, obtained at baseline. The origin of the receptors is an adult who was a healthcare worker with PCR-confirmed SARS-CoV-2 infection or an uninfected control (not recorded which).

The table lists this clonotype with a few counts. The chain recombines TRBV20-1 with TRBJ2-1; perhaps TRBD2 as D (6 bases). The CDR3 runs to 13 residues. Germline V gene sequence: CDR1 DFQATT, CDR2 SNEGSKA (reference sequence). V was pared by 7 bases and J by 0 bases, with 10 bases between. CDR3 sequence (DNA): TGCAGTGGGGGGACTGACTCCTACAATGAGCAGTTCTTC. As protein: CSGGTDSYNEQFF.

This clonotype was detected only a few times. The chain recombines TRBV7-9 with TRBJ2-7; tentatively, D is TRBD2 (5 bases). This CDR3 comprises 14 residues. The germline CDR1 and CDR2 sequences are SEHNR and FQNEAQ (reference sequence). V lost 2 bases to trimming and J lost 3 bases, with 11 bases between them. The CDR3, as DNA: TGTGCCAGCAGCTTAAGCGGAGGCCACTACGAGCAGTACTTC. Translating it yields CASSLSGGHYEQYF.

This clonotype was recorded at least ten times. This chain joins TRBV7-3 and TRBJ2-1; maybe TRBD2 (5 bases). The germline V gene has CDR1 SGHTA and CDR2 FQGTGA. This CDR3 is built from 14 residues. The V and J ends lost 5 bases and 5 bases respectively, with 13 bases between them. The CDR3 bases are TGTGCCAGCAGCCAGACTACAAACAACAATGAGCAGTTCTTC. It yields the protein CASSQTTNNNEQFF. Together with reference TRBV7-3 and TRBJ2-1, the CDR3 gives the full variable domain: GAGVSQTPSNKVTEKGKYVELRCDPISGHTALYWYRQSLGQGPEFLIYFQGTGAADDSGLPNDRFFAVRPEGSVSTLKIQRTERGDSAVYLCASSQTTNNNEQFFGPGTRLTVL.

This clonotype was seen ten or more times. This sequence joins TRBV28 and TRBJ1-2; D perhaps matches TRBD1 (6 bases). The length of the CDR3 is 11 residues. Germline V gene lookup returns CDR1 MDHEN and CDR2 SYDVKM. V lost 7 bases, J lost 8 bases, and 11 bases lay in between. CDR3 sequence (DNA): TGTGCCAGCACCCTCAGGGGCGGCTACACCTTC. It encodes CASTLRGGYTF.

This clonotype has ten or more counts. The chain recombines TRBV5-1 with TRBJ1-5; TRBD1 matches at 7 bases. Germline V CDR1 and CDR2: SGHRS, YFSETQ. The CDR3 runs to 13 residues. After removal of 3 bases from V and 4 bases from J, the junction contained 1 base not matched to a gene. The CDR3, as DNA: TGCGCCAGCAGCTGGGGACAGAATCAGCCCCAGCATTTT. Protein product: CASSWGQNQPQHF.

This clonotype was observed a few times. The chain combines TRBV4-1 with TRBJ2-1; D is unclear. Trimming pared 4 bases from V and 4 bases from J, leaving 11 bases between. CDR3 length: 14 amino acids. Per the germline V gene, CDR1 is MGHRA and CDR2 is YSYEKL. CDR3 nucleotide sequence: TGCGCCAGCAGCCTCGACGGAGTTTACAATGAGCAGTTCTTC. This encodes CASSLDGVYNEQFF.

This chain uses TRBV5-5 with TRBJ1-2; 9 bases map to TRBD1. Germline assignment: CDR1 SGHKS and CDR2 YYEKEE (reference sequence). The CDR3 covers 15 residues. V lost 0 bases, J lost 6 bases, and 6 bases stayed unmatched. As DNA, the CDR3 is TGTGCCAGCAGCTTGGGGGACAGGGTGGTTAATGGCTACACCTTC. It translates to CASSLGDRVVNGYTF. The complete variable domain, with remaining parts taken from reference TRBV5-5 and TRBJ1-2, reads DAGVTQSPTHLIKTRGQQVTLRCSPISGHKSVSWYQQVLGQGPQFIFQYYEKEERGRGNFPDRFSARQFPNYSSELNVNALLLGDSALYLCASSLGDRVVNGYTFGSGTRLTVV.

This clonotype was seen only a few times. This chain uses TRBV7-7 with TRBJ2-1, with D possibly being TRBD2 (6 bases). V gave up 5 bases and J gave up 7 bases, with 18 bases separating them. CDR1 and CDR2 from the germline V gene are SSHAT and FNYEAQ (reference sequence). The CDR3 loop spans 15 amino acids. CDR3 in amino acids: CASSRDSSPLNEQFF. The CDR3 nucleotides are TGTGCCAGCAGCCGGGACTCTAGCCCCCTTAATGAGCAGTTCTTC.